This TCR beta chain is from a study of blood T cell repertoires in COVID-19 (dated by TCRdb to 2020 to 2022). Study-level background: The collaborator samples originated in the United States, Italy and Spain and spanned the acute and convalescent phases of COVID-19. The repertoires were released in a freely available public database intended as a resource for research on the immune response to SARS-CoV-2. The material from the prospective study consisted of cDNA or gDNA derived from T cells, B-cell-depleted T cells, or PBMCs. A de-identified subject ID, COVID-19 status, age in years and sex were almost always included in the sample metadata. HLA class I and class II types, where available, came from metadata supplied by the sample provider rather than from assay-based typing. The dataset comprised deeply sampled blood TCRbeta repertoires from subjects exposed to, actively infected with, or recovered from COVID-19. Samples were obtained from the ongoing ImmuneRACE study (first 160 participants) and from approximately 1,200 subjects provided by 6 global collaborators. Summary of the overall study and its limitations: How much clinical and demographic metadata was included differed by source and by participant, and the metadata was provided uncurated.

The germline V gene (reference sequence) sets CDR1 to LNHDA and CDR2 to SQIVND. The junction carries 11 bases between V and J, which are trimmed by 6 bases and 0 bases respectively. The CDR3 has 14 amino acids, counting the end cysteine and phenylalanine. Only the CDR3 DNA stays, 42 bases, in frame from base 1. Participants in the prospective study were aged about 18 to 95 years, lived in 20 to 25 United States geographic areas, and enrolled through a virtual design. In the prospective study, participants were assigned to cohorts based on the clinical history participants reported in a screening survey and a study questionnaire. Exposed participants were defined as having been in contact with someone with a PCR-confirmed or clinician-diagnosed COVID-19 case within 2 weeks of study entry. In the prospective study, whole blood, serum and a nasopharyngeal or oropharyngeal swab were collected from each participant by mobile phlebotomists. Participants in the prospective study had the option to provide additional blood draws and questionnaires over a 2-month period. Prospective study blood samples were shipped either frozen or at room temperature before DNA extraction.

TCRbeta CDR3 regions were amplified from genomic DNA by means of the immunoSEQ Assay, a bias-controlled multiplex PCR. In the source study's methods: Nucleated cell counts per sample were estimated from amplification of reference gene primers within the assay. Sequence reads were collapsed and filtered to measure the absolute abundance of every unique TCRbeta CDR3 rearrangement. For each sample, productive Simpson clonality was calculated as the square root of Simpson's diversity index over productive rearrangements. Sourced from immuneACCESS, this table was stored by TCRdb with only in-frame sequences that have V and J called. A share of the clones is absent; for the studies checked, an unresolved V gene accounts for under half, and the remainder has no known explanation. V, J and clone size are those of that table, while D and trimming were read from the DNA. The sample profile shows fewer than 250,000 clones; approximately 83% of them were found once. Jointly, the top ten make up 3% to 4.5% of the sample.

Points on this clone: Its specific antigen is unknown. No base quality values were provided; no much bigger clone lies one nucleotide off. Other DNA sequences in the sample encode the same CDR3.

This receptor was taken from a woman in her thirties or forties who had been exposed to COVID-19. The chain was built from TRBV19 and TRBJ1-2; TRBD1 is a weak D gene call, 5 bases matching. The sequenced material came from PBMCs or T cells enriched from blood (not recorded which). The CDR3 is CASRKGRANYGYTF. Read as DNA, the sequence is TGTGCCAGTAGGAAGGGGAGGGCTAACTATGGCTACACCTTC.